This is a list of T cell receptor beta chains from one sample in a study of blood T cell repertoires in COVID-19. Data came from immunoSEQ multiplex PCR; TCRdb stores just in-frame clones and leaves some out. The sample records fewer than 250,000 clones, over 90% being singletons. The sample comprised peripheral blood. Receptors originate from a man aged 25-40 years with COVID-19, enrolled during active disease. Each CDR3 is given with its conserved first and last residue. The order of the fields is clone size, D gene, J gene, V gene, CDR3 protein, CDR3 DNA. A D gene is named only where the DNA matches it firmly. Size is omitted from some rows. Given values are once, few, many or a class for expanded clones.

>-|-|TRBJ1-4|TRBV19
CASLPRGAREKLFF
TGTGCCAGCTTACCTAGGGGCGCGCGTGAAAAACTGTTTTTT
>-|-|TRBJ1-1|TRBV11-2
CASSLAGDREAFF
TGTGCCAGCAGCTTAGCGGGGGACCGTGAAGCTTTCTTT
>-|-|TRBJ1-1|TRBV30
CAWDGGMNTEAFF
TGTGCCTGGGACGGTGGTATGAACACTGAAGCTTTCTTT
>-|TRBD1|TRBJ1-1|TRBV29-1
CSGETGGTEAFF
TGCAGCGGTGAAACAGGGGGCACTGAAGCTTTCTTT
>-|-|TRBJ1-3|TRBV2
CATKIEVASGNTIYF
TGTGCCACCAAGATCGAGGTGGCCTCTGGAAACACCATATATTTT
>-|TRBD2|TRBJ2-5|TRBV9
CASSIGTSEWETQYF
TGTGCCAGCAGCATTGGGACTAGCGAGTGGGAGACCCAGTACTTC
>-|TRBD2|TRBJ2-1|TRBV5-4
CASSLSGGAFNEQFF
TGTGCCAGCAGCCTTAGCGGGGGGGCCTTCAATGAGCAGTTCTTC
>-|-|TRBJ1-1|TRBV5-1
CASRKFDDTNTEAFF
TGCGCCAGCCGTAAGTTCGACGACACTAACACTGAAGCTTTCTTT
>-|TRBD1|TRBJ1-1|TRBV19
CASRATGPNTEAFF
TGTGCCAGTAGGGCGACAGGGCCGAACACTGAAGCTTTCTTT
>few|-|TRBJ2-2|TRBV5-4
CASSLAVANTGELFF
TGTGCCAGCAGCTTGGCAGTGGCTAACACCGGGGAGCTGTTTTTT
>-|-|TRBJ1-1|TRBV5-4
CASSLSRSTEAFF
TGTGCCAGCAGCTTGAGTAGAAGCACTGAAGCTTTCTTT
>-|-|TRBJ1-1|TRBV11-2
CASSPIWGEDTEAFF
TGTGCCAGCAGCCCCATCTGGGGGGAAGACACTGAAGCTTTCTTT
>-|-|TRBJ1-2|TRBV5-1
CASSLNRPTNYGYTF
TGCGCCAGCAGCTTAAACAGACCAACTAACTATGGCTACACCTTC
>-|TRBD1|TRBJ2-2|TRBV5-1
CASSAGQGITGELFF
TGCGCCAGCAGCGCGGGACAGGGGATCACCGGGGAGCTGTTTTTT
>once|-|TRBJ2-3|TRBV24-1
CATSATGSTDTQYF
TGTGCCACCAGTGCTACGGGTAGCACAGATACGCAGTATTTT
>-|-|TRBJ1-2|TRBV19
CASSKGDVGPPSGGYTF
TGTGCCAGTAGTAAGGGGGATGTGGGCCCGCCCTCAGGTGGCTACACCTTC
>-|TRBD1|TRBJ1-1|TRBV29-1
CSAGQGGYNTEAFF
TGCAGCGCTGGACAGGGGGGGTATAACACTGAAGCTTTCTTT
>-|TRBD1|TRBJ1-2|TRBV15
CATSRDRDRPPNYGYTF
TGTGCCACCAGCAGAGATCGGGACAGGCCTCCTAACTATGGCTACACCTTC
>-|-|TRBJ2-1|TRBV25-1
CASSGDRNLYNEQFF
TGTGCCAGCAGCGGTGACAGGAACCTTTACAATGAGCAGTTCTTC
>-|-|TRBJ1-1|TRBV7-9
CASSPRGGPNTEAFF
TGTGCCAGCAGCCCACGTGGTGGGCCGAACACTGAAGCTTTCTTT
>-|TRBD1|TRBJ2-5|TRBV6-1
CASSEWTGRETQYF
TGTGCCAGCAGTGAATGGACAGGGCGAGAGACCCAGTACTTC
>-|TRBD1|TRBJ2-1|TRBV24-1
CATSDLQGIEQFF
TGTGCCACCAGTGATCTACAGGGGATTGAGCAGTTCTTC
>-|TRBD2|TRBJ2-1|TRBV15
CATSRLMSGGVFYEQFF
TGTGCCACCAGCAGGCTGATGAGCGGGGGGGTCTTTTATGAGCAGTTCTTC
>few|-|TRBJ1-3|TRBV23-1
CASSQSRGGEPGNTIYF
TGCGCCAGCAGTCAATCCCGGGGGGGGGAACCTGGAAACACCATATATTTT
>-|-|TRBJ1-3|TRBV6-5
CASSLNGILSGNTIYF
TGTGCCAGCAGTTTAAACGGGATCCTCTCTGGAAACACCATATATTTT
>-|-|TRBJ1-2|TRBV10-1
CASSESIGTPKRANYGYTF
TGCGCCAGCAGTGAGTCGATTGGGACTCCCAAACGAGCTAACTATGGCTACACCTTC
>-|-|TRBJ1-2|TRBV6-5
CASTQGNYGYTF
TGTGCCAGCACCCAGGGGAACTATGGCTACACCTTC
>-|-|TRBJ1-2|TRBV4-1
CASSQEMGQSYGYTF
TGCGCCAGCAGCCAAGAGATGGGGCAGAGCTATGGCTACACCTTC
>-|TRBD1|TRBJ1-1|TRBV6-5
CASTASGGTEAFF
TGTGCCAGCACCGCCTCAGGGGGCACTGAAGCTTTCTTT
>-|TRBD2|TRBJ2-1|TRBV9
CASSARASGGYNEQFF
TGTGCCAGCAGCGCCCGCGCTAGCGGGGGGTACAATGAGCAGTTCTTC
>-|TRBD1|TRBJ1-3|TRBV6-5
CASSWGDRLSGNTIYF
TGTGCCAGCAGTTGGGGGGACAGGCTCTCTGGAAACACCATATATTTT
>-|TRBD1|TRBJ1-6|TRBV6-1
CASSEAMVGQVNSPLHF
TGTGCCAGCAGCGAAGCGATGGTCGGACAGGTTAATTCACCCCTCCACTTT
>-|-|TRBJ1-5|TRBV15
CATSTLFRASEEQHF
TGTGCCACCAGCACGTTATTCCGGGCCTCGGAGGAGCAGCATTTT
>-|TRBD1|TRBJ2-1|TRBV5-1
CASSPSTGGNEQFF
TGCGCCAGCAGCCCATCGACAGGGGGCAATGAGCAGTTCTTC
>once|TRBD1|TRBJ2-3|TRBV2
CASSRQGSTDTQYF
TGTGCCAGCAGTAGACAGGGTAGCACAGATACGCAGTATTTT
>-|-|TRBJ1-5|TRBV6-5
CASSSPDRGQPQHF
TGTGCCAGCAGTTCCCCGGACCGGGGTCAGCCCCAGCATTTT
>-|TRBD1|TRBJ1-1|TRBV18
CASSPRGQAPMNTEAFF
TGTGCCAGCTCACCACGGGGACAGGCCCCTATGAACACTGAAGCTTTCTTT
>-|TRBD1|TRBJ2-1|TRBV29-1
CSSGQGANTYNEQFF
TGCAGCTCCGGACAGGGGGCCAACACCTACAATGAGCAGTTCTTC
>-|-|TRBJ2-1|TRBV4-2
CASSQDRTGAGEQFF
TGTGCCAGCAGCCAAGACCGGACGGGAGCCGGTGAGCAGTTCTTC
>-|-|TRBJ2-2|TRBV2
CASRNREGGELFF
TGTGCCAGCAGAAACAGGGAGGGCGGGGAGCTGTTTTTT
>-|-|TRBJ1-1|TRBV29-1
CSVEGQANTEAFF
TGCAGCGTTGAGGGGCAGGCGAACACTGAAGCTTTCTTT
>-|TRBD1|TRBJ2-1|TRBV9
CASSDRGAPSNNEQFF
TGTGCCAGCAGTGACAGGGGGGCTCCCTCCAACAATGAGCAGTTCTTC
>-|-|TRBJ1-5|TRBV25-1
CASSEGQWVNQPQHF
TGTGCCAGCAGTGAAGGACAGTGGGTTAATCAGCCCCAGCATTTT
>-|-|TRBJ1-2|TRBV6-5
CASDRNYGYTF
TGTGCCAGCGACAGAAACTATGGCTACACCTTC
>-|-|TRBJ1-3|TRBV30
CAWRGVDTIYF
TGTGCCTGGCGGGGGGTGGACACCATATATTTT
>-|TRBD1|TRBJ2-7|TRBV7-6
CASSSTATGALSEQYF
TGTGCCAGCAGTTCCACCGCGACAGGGGCCTTGTCCGAGCAGTACTTC
>-|TRBD1|TRBJ2-2|TRBV2
CASSRTGATGELFF
TGTGCCAGCAGTCGAACAGGGGCCACCGGGGAGCTGTTTTTT
>-|TRBD1|TRBJ1-1|TRBV10-3
CAISATGGGEAFF
TGTGCCATCAGCGCGACAGGGGGCGGGGAGGCTTTCTTT
>once|-|TRBJ2-5|TRBV19
CASSINGWAETQYF
TGTGCCAGTAGTATCAATGGCTGGGCAGAGACCCAGTACTTC
>-|-|TRBJ1-2|TRBV12-3/TRBV12-4
CASSDRGGGYTF
TGTGCCAGCAGTGACCGGGGGGGTGGCTACACCTTC
>-|-|TRBJ1-3|TRBV12-5
CASGLIRGSGNTIYF
TGTGCTAGTGGTTTAATCAGGGGCTCTGGAAACACCATATATTTT
>-|-|TRBJ1-2|TRBV6-1
CASSEALAGGYGYTF
TGTGCCAGCAGTGAAGCGCTAGCCGGTGGATATGGCTACACCTTC